This T cell receptor beta chain came from a study of OX40 agonist ivuxolimab in advanced cancers. Trimming at V came to 8 bases and at J to 10 bases, leaving 8 bases not matched to a gene. The CDR3 covers 14 residues. CDR1 is MRHNA and CDR2 is SNTAGT in the germline V gene. Libraries were prepared by immunoSEQ multiplex PCR; TCRdb keeps only in-frame clonotypes and omits some of them. The table has around 75,000 clones, 85% to 90% seen once; the top ten hold around 2.4%. The chain is built from TRBV6-4 and TRBJ1-6; 10 bases agree with TRBD1. The sequenced sample was CD4+ or CD8+ T cells sorted from blood, obtained in a trial of the OX40 agonist ivuxolimab. The sequence was collected from an adult with an advanced solid tumor such as melanoma, head and neck, liver or kidney cancer. CDR3 loop: CASSRDRGISPLHF. The CDR3 bases are TGTGCCAGCTCCCGGGACAGGGGCATCTCACCCCTCCACTTT.